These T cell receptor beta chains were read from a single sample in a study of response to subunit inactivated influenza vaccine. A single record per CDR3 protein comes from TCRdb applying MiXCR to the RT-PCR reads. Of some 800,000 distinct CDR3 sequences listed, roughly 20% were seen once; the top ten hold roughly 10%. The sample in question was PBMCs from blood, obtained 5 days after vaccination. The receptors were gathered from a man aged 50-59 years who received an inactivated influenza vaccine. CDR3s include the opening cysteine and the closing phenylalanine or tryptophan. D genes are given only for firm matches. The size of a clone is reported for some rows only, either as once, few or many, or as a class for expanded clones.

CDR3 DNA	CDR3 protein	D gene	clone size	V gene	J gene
TGTGCCAGCAGCTCGGGGGGCGCTTGGCCCCAAGAGACCCAGTACTTC	CASSSGGAWPQETQYF	NA	few	TRBV28	TRBJ2-5
TGCGCCAGCAGCTCTGTAGACATCGTCAATGAGCAGTTCTTC	CASSSVDIVNEQFF	NA	few	TRBV5-1	TRBJ2-1
TGCAGTGCTATCCCCGGGACAGATAGCACAGATACGCAGTATTTT	CSAIPGTDSTDTQYF	TRBD1	NA	TRBV20-1	TRBJ2-3
TGTGCCAGCAGCTTATATGGCAGAGGGGGTCTCAATGAGCAGTTCTTC	CASSLYGRGGLNEQFF	NA	NA	TRBV7-2	TRBJ2-1
TGTGCCAGCAGTTTACCAGGGAATAGCAATCAGCCCCAGCATTTT	CASSLPGNSNQPQHF	NA	NA	TRBV12-3/TRBV12-4	TRBJ1-5
TGTGCCAGCAGCTTAGAACCCGGGCGTGGAAACACCATATATTTT	CASSLEPGRGNTIYF	NA	few	TRBV7-2	TRBJ1-3
TGTGCCAGCAGCTTGGATCCGGGAGAGGAGACCCAGTACTTC	CASSLDPGEETQYF	NA	few	TRBV5-4	TRBJ2-5
TGCGCCAGCAGCTTGTTGGTTTCAGGGGGTAGCACCGGGGAGCTGTTTTTT	CASSLLVSGGSTGELFF	TRBD1	few	TRBV5-1	TRBJ2-2
TGTGCCAGCAGCGCGAGGGGGCAAGAGACCCAGTACTTC	CASSARGQETQYF	NA	few	TRBV5-5	TRBJ2-5
TGTGCCAGCAGAGGCTGGGGGGGCGGTAGAGAGACCCAGTACTTC	CASRGWGGGRETQYF	NA	few	TRBV6-1	TRBJ2-5
TGTGCCAGCTCCCAGGACATAGGGAGATCGCAAGAGACCCAGTACTTC	CASSQDIGRSQETQYF	NA	NA	TRBV18	TRBJ2-5
TGTGCCAGCAGTCTGAAGCTTAGGGGAACCTACAATGAGCAGTTCTTC	CASSLKLRGTYNEQFF	NA	few	TRBV7-6	TRBJ2-1
TGTGCCAGCAGCCAAGTTCCGGGAGGTAGTTCCTACAATGAGCAGTTCTTC	CASSQVPGGSSYNEQFF	TRBD2	NA	TRBV3-1	TRBJ2-1
TGCGCCAGCAGCCAAGTTGGGGGGGGGCCGTCCGATACGCAGTATTTT	CASSQVGGGPSDTQYF	NA	NA	TRBV4-3	TRBJ2-3
TGTGCCAGCAGCTTAGTACGGGGAACCAAAAACATTCAGTACTTC	CASSLVRGTKNIQYF	NA	NA	TRBV11-3	TRBJ2-4
TGTGCCAGCAGCTTAATACGGGGGGCCCGGTCGGCCCAGTACTTC	CASSLIRGARSAQYF	NA	NA	TRBV7-2	TRBJ2-5
TGTGCCAGCAGCAAGACTAGCGGGATTCCCAATGAGCAGTTCTTC	CASSKTSGIPNEQFF	TRBD2	NA	TRBV6-2/TRBV6-3	TRBJ2-1
TGCGCCAGCAGCCAAGGGGGGGGAATTTACAATGAGCAGTTCTTC	CASSQGGGIYNEQFF	NA	NA	TRBV5-1	TRBJ2-1
TGCAGTGCTAGGTTCGTTGGGAACACTGGAGCTTTCTTT	CSARFVGNTGAFF	NA	NA	TRBV20-1	TRBJ1-1
TGTGCCAGCAGCTTCCCGGGACAGGGAACAGAGACCCAGTACTTC	CASSFPGQGTETQYF	TRBD1	few	TRBV7-9	TRBJ2-5
TGCAGCACCACGACAGGGTCCGGGGAGCTGTTTTTT	CSTTTGSGELFF	TRBD1	many	TRBV29-1	TRBJ2-2
TGTGCCAGCAGTGAGACTGACAGGGGGGTCACTGAAGCTTTCTTT	CASSETDRGVTEAFF	TRBD1	NA	TRBV6-1	TRBJ1-1
TGTGCCAGCAGTTACTCGACTTTTCTACAGCCCCAGCATTTT	CASSYSTFLQPQHF	NA	NA	TRBV6-2/TRBV6-3	TRBJ1-5
TGCAGTGCTCCCAATAGCAATCAGCCCCAGCATTTT	CSAPNSNQPQHF	NA	NA	TRBV20-1	TRBJ1-5
TGCGCCAGCAGCTTGTCACAGGGAGCCGGGGAGCTGTTTTTT	CASSLSQGAGELFF	NA	NA	TRBV5-1	TRBJ2-2
TGTGCCAGCAGTTTCGGGTTTCTAGCGGGAAACGAGCAGTACTTC	CASSFGFLAGNEQYF	TRBD2	NA	TRBV12-3/TRBV12-4	TRBJ2-7
TGCAGTGCTACCCGAGGGACAGCCGGGTCAGATACGCAGTATTTT	CSATRGTAGSDTQYF	TRBD1	few	TRBV20-1	TRBJ2-3
TGTGCCAGCAGTTGGATGGGCGAGACCCAGTACTTC	CASSWMGETQYF	NA	many	TRBV12-3/TRBV12-4	TRBJ2-5